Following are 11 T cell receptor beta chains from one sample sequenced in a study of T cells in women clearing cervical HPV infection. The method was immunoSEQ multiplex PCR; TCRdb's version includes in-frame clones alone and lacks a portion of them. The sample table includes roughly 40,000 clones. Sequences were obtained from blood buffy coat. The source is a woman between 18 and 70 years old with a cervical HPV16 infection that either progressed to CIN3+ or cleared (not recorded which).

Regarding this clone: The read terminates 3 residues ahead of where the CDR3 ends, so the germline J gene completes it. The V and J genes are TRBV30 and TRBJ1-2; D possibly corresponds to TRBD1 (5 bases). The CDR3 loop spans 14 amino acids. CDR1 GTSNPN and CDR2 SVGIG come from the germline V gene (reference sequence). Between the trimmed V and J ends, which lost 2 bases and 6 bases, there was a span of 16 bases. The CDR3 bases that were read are TGTGCCTGGAGTAGTGGACGGCTAGGGGATGGC. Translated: CAWSSGRLGDG. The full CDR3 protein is CAWSSGRLGDGYTF.

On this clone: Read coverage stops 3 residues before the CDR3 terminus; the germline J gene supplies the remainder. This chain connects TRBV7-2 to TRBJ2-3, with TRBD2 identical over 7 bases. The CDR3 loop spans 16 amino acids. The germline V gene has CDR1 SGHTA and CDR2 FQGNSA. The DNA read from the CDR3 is TGTGCCAGCAGCTTAGCCCCAGCGGGAACGGCCGTGGCG. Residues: CASSLAPAGTAVA. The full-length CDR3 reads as CASSLAPAGTAVAQYF.

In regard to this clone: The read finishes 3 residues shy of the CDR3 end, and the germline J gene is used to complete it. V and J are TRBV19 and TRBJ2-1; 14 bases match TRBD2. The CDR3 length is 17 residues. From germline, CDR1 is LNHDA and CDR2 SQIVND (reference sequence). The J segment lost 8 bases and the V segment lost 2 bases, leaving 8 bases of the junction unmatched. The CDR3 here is CASSIRGTSGSNYEQFF. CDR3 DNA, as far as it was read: TGTGCCAGTAGTATACGAGGGACTAGCGGGAGTAACTATGAG.

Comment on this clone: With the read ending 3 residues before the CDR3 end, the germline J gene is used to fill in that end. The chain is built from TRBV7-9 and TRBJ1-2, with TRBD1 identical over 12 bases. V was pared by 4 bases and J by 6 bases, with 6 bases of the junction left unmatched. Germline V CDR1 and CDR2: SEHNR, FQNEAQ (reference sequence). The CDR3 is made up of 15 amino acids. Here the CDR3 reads CASSSAGTGGDGYTF. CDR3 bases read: TGTGCCAGCAGCTCCGCCGGGACAGGGGGCGATGGC. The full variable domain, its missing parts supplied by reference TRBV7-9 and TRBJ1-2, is DTGVSQNPRHKITKRGQNVTFRCDPISEHNRLYWYRQTLGQGPEFLTYFQNEAQLEKSRLLSDRFSAERPKGSFSTLEIQRTEQGDSAMYLCASSSAGTGGDGYTFGSGTRLTVV.

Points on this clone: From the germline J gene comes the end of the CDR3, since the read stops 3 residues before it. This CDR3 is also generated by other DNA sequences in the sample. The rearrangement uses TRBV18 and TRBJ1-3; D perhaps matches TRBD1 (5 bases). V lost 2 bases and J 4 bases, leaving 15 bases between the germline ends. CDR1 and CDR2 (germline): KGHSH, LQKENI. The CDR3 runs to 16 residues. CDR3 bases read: TGTGCCAGCTCACCAAGGACAACGAACCAAGGAAACACC. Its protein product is CASSPRTTNQGNT. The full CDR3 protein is CASSPRTTNQGNTIYF.

The CDR3 loop is CSARDTGRASPLHF. The DNA read from the CDR3 is TGCAGTGCTAGAGATACGGGGAGGGCTTCACCC. V usage is TRBV20-1 and J usage is TRBJ1-6, with D uncertain. With the read ending 3 residues before the CDR3 end, the germline J gene is used to fill in that end. The V end lost 0 bases, the J end lost 9 bases, and 12 bases lay between the germline ends. CDR3 length equals 14 residues. CDR1 DFQATT and CDR2 SNEGSKA come from the germline V gene (reference sequence).

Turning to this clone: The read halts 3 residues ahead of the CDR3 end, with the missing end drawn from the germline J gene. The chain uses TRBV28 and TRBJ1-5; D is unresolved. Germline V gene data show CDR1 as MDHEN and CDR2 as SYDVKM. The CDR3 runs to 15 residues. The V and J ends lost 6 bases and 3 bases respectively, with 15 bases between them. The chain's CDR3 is CASSPGEGPNQPQHF. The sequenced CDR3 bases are TGTGCCAGCAGCCCCGGGGAGGGCCCCAATCAGCCC.

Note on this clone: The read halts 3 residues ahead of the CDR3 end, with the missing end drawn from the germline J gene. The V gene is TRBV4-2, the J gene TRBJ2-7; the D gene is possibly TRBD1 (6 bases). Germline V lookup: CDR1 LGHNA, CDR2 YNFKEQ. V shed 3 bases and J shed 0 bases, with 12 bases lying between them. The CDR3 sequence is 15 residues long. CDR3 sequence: CASSHNRDISYEQYF. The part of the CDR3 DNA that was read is TGTGCCAGCAGCCACAATCGGGACATCTCCTACGAG.

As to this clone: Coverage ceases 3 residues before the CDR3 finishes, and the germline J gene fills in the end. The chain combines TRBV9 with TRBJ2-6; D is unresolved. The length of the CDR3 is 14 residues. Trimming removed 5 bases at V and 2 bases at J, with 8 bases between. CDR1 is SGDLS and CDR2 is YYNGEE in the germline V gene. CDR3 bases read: TGTGCCAGCAGTACAGTAACTGGGGCCAACGTC. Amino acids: CASSTVTGANV. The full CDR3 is CASSTVTGANVLTF.

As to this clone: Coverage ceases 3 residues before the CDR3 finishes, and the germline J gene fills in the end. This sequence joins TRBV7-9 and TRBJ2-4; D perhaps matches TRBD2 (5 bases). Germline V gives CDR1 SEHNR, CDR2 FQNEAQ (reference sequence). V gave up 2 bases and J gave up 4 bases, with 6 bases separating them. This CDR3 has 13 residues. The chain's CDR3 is CASSLPGKNIQYF. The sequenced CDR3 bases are TGTGCCAGCAGCTTACCGGGGAAAAACATT.

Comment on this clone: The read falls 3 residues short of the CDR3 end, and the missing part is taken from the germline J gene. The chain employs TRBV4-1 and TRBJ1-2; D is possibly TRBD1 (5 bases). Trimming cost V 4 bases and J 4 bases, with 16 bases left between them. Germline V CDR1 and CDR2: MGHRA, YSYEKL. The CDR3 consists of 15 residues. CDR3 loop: CASSREGGAGYGYTF. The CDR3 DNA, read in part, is TGCGCCAGCAGCCGAGAGGGAGGGGCCGGCTATGGC.